A selection of T cell receptor beta chains follows, all from one sample in a study of T-cell reconstitution after alpha-beta-depleted transplantation in children. TCRdb independently ran MiXCR on the PCR reads; one entry per CDR3 protein. Found here are more than 550,000 distinct CDR3 sequences, 10% to 13% of them singletons; the top ten hold about 4%. The sample was PBMCs from the stem cell graft donor, taken from the stem cell graft. Every receptor here comes from a human donor who donated a stem cell graft to a child with acute myeloid leukemia. The CDR3 runs from the conserved cysteine through the conserved F or W. The D gene is left open where the match is weak. Clone sizes are given selectively: once, few, many, or a class where the clone is expanded.

TRBJ2-1 | many | TRBV6-2/TRBV6-3 | TRBD2 | CASRTGTSVYNEQFF | TGTGCCAGCAGAACCGGGACTAGCGTTTACAATGAGCAGTTCTTC
TRBJ2-7 | many | TRBV7-2 | - | CASSLGSQSSYEQYF | TGTGCCAGCAGCTTAGGGTCACAGAGCTCCTACGAGCAGTACTTC
TRBJ2-1 | - | TRBV7-3 | - | CASSPPNVGYNEQFF | TGTGCCAGCAGCCCCCCGAACGTGGGGTACAATGAGCAGTTCTTC
TRBJ2-7 | - | TRBV29-1 | TRBD2 | CSVRGAGTITEQYF | TGCAGCGTTCGAGGGGCTGGGACTATTACCGAGCAGTACTTC
TRBJ2-7 | - | TRBV12-3/TRBV12-4 | - | CASSRWEGATISLSSYEQYF | TGTGCCAGCAGTCGGTGGGAAGGGGCGACTATCTCTTTGAGCTCCTACGAGCAGTACTTC
TRBJ2-5 | many | TRBV7-2 | - | CASSLVSSQGRETQYF | TGTGCCAGCAGCTTAGTGAGCTCGCAGGGAAGAGAGACCCAGTACTTC
TRBJ2-1 | many | TRBV9 | - | CASSPSGSVSEQFF | TGTGCCAGCAGCCCCAGTGGCTCCGTTTCTGAGCAGTTCTTC
TRBJ2-7 | - | TRBV25-1 | TRBD2 | CASATETSGRAVEQYF | TGTGCCAGCGCAACGGAGACTAGCGGGAGGGCCGTCGAGCAGTACTTC
TRBJ2-3 | - | TRBV7-2 | TRBD2 | CASRGPGTSGTGTQYF | TGTGCCAGCAGGGGGCCCGGGACTAGCGGGACTGGGACGCAGTATTTT
TRBJ2-1 | many | TRBV12-3/TRBV12-4 | TRBD2 | CASSTLASYNEQFF | TGTGCCAGCAGTACACTAGCGAGCTACAATGAGCAGTTCTTC
TRBJ2-7 | few | TRBV11-2 | TRBD2 | CASSPRSGSSPSYEQYF | TGTGCCAGCAGCCCGAGGAGCGGGAGCTCGCCCTCCTACGAGCAGTACTTC
TRBJ1-2 | few | TRBV15 | - | CATSRRDRSYYGYTF | TGTGCCACCAGCAGACGTGACAGATCGTACTATGGCTACACCTTC
TRBJ1-1 | - | TRBV6-4 | - | CASSLAMDTEAFF | TGTGCCAGCAGTCTTGCTATGGACACTGAAGCTTTCTTT
TRBJ1-1 | many | TRBV7-9 | - | CASSLVAGATEAFF | TGTGCCAGCAGCTTAGTAGCCGGGGCCACTGAAGCTTTCTTT
TRBJ2-7 | few | TRBV24-1 | TRBD1 | CATSPEDRVHEQYF | TGTGCCACCAGCCCTGAGGACAGGGTCCACGAGCAGTACTTC
TRBJ2-3 | - | TRBV11-2 | TRBD2 | CASSLASGSSDTQYF | TGTGCCAGCAGCTTAGCTAGCGGGAGTTCAGATACGCAGTATTTT
TRBJ2-6 | - | TRBV19 | - | CASSGGMSGANVLTF | TGTGCCAGTAGCGGAGGGATGTCTGGGGCCAACGTCCTGACTTTC
TRBJ1-2 | many | TRBV12-3/TRBV12-4 | - | CASREGHYGYTF | TGTGCCAGCAGGGAGGGGCACTATGGCTACACCTTC
TRBJ2-5 | - | TRBV12-3/TRBV12-4 | - | CASSLATIGETQYF | TGTGCCAGCAGTTTAGCTACTATAGGAGAGACCCAGTACTTC
TRBJ2-3 | few | TRBV6-2/TRBV6-3 | - | CASSYPNRDGDTQYF | TGTGCCAGCAGTTACCCGAATAGGGATGGAGATACGCAGTATTTT
TRBJ2-3 | few | TRBV10-3 | - | CAISDKGTDTQYF | TGTGCCATCAGTGACAAGGGAACAGATACGCAGTATTTT
TRBJ2-2 | - | TRBV6-7 | TRBD1 | CASSCRDRGSVISNTGELFF | TGTGCCAGCAGTTGCCGGGACAGGGGGTCCGTAATTTCGAACACCGGGGAGCTGTTTTTT
TRBJ2-3 | - | TRBV7-2 | TRBD2 | CASSLVVGGADTQYF | TGTGCCAGCAGCTTAGTAGTGGGAGGGGCAGATACGCAGTATTTT
TRBJ2-3 | few | TRBV5-1 | - | CASGTSGADTQYF | TGCGCCAGCGGGACCTCAGGCGCAGATACGCAGTATTTT
TRBJ2-1 | many | TRBV20-1 | - | CSARAGSRVRNEQFF | TGCAGTGCTAGAGCGGGTAGTAGGGTACGAAATGAGCAGTTCTTC
TRBJ2-1 | - | TRBV28 | - | CASRIGGVGDEQFF | TGTGCCAGCAGAATCGGTGGTGTGGGGGATGAGCAGTTCTTC
TRBJ2-3 | few | TRBV29-1 | - | CSVGSDSTDTQYF | TGCAGCGTTGGTAGCGACAGCACAGATACGCAGTATTTT
TRBJ2-7 | - | TRBV30 | TRBD1 | CAWGDRGYEQYF | TGTGCCTGGGGGGACAGGGGCTACGAGCAGTACTTC
TRBJ2-2 | - | TRBV5-6 | TRBD2 | CASRKVQRETTGELFF | TGTGCCAGCAGAAAAGTACAGCGGGAGACCACCGGGGAGCTGTTTTTT
TRBJ1-1 | few | TRBV15 | - | CATSRDRALPGSLNTEAFF | TGTGCCACCAGCAGAGATCGAGCCCTCCCAGGGAGCTTAAACACTGAAGCTTTCTTT
TRBJ1-2 | many | TRBV9 | - | CASSVDGTDYGYTF | TGTGCCAGCAGCGTAGACGGGACGGACTATGGCTACACCTTC
TRBJ2-5 | few | TRBV3-1 | - | CASTGREETQYF | TGTGCCAGCACCGGGAGAGAAGAGACCCAGTACTTC
TRBJ2-1 | few | TRBV2 | - | CASTPRDFAHF | TGTGCCAGCACCCCCCGGGACTTCGCCCACTTC
TRBJ1-5 | many | TRBV20-1 | - | CSASRQGSQPQHF | TGCAGTGCTAGCAGGCAGGGTAGTCAGCCCCAGCATTTT
TRBJ1-1 | - | TRBV29-1 | TRBD1 | CSVGQGWTEAFF | TGCAGCGTCGGACAGGGCTGGACTGAAGCTTTCTTT
TRBJ2-3 | - | TRBV6-6 | - | CASSYSISSSQYF | TGTGCCAGCAGTTACTCGATCTCAAGTTCGCAGTATTTT
TRBJ2-7 | few | TRBV5-1 | - | CASSLDRYEQYF | TGCGCCAGCAGCTTGGATCGGTACGAGCAGTACTTC
TRBJ2-1 | few | TRBV4-3 | - | CASSQEGIGDNEQFF | TGCGCCAGCAGCCAAGAGGGAATAGGTGACAATGAGCAGTTCTTC
TRBJ2-2 | - | TRBV28 | TRBD2 | CAVKGLAGAGELFF | TGTGCCGTAAAGGGACTAGCGGGAGCCGGGGAGCTGTTTTTT
TRBJ2-7 | many | TRBV2 | - | CASSEALPGGEQYF | TGTGCCAGCAGTGAAGCGCTTCCGGGCGGCGAGCAGTACTTC
TRBJ2-7 | few | TRBV4-2 | TRBD1 | CATGQGNYEQYF | TGTGCCACTGGACAGGGTAACTACGAGCAGTACTTC
TRBJ2-3 | many | TRBV14 | - | CASSRNTLDTQYF | TGTGCCAGCAGCCGCAATACATTAGATACGCAGTATTTT
TRBJ2-1 | few | TRBV29-1 | - | CSVKPQSGPYNEQFF | TGCAGCGTGAAACCTCAAAGCGGTCCTTACAATGAGCAGTTCTTC
TRBJ2-7 | - | TRBV20-1 | - | CSARGDVSYEQYF | TGCAGTGCTAGGGGGGACGTTTCCTACGAGCAGTACTTC
TRBJ2-7 | few | TRBV28 | - | CASSLTSGLTYEQYF | TGTGCCAGCAGTTTAACTTCCGGGCTCACCTACGAGCAGTACTTC
TRBJ1-2 | - | TRBV20-1 | - | CSANQGSRYTF | TGCAGTGCTAACCAGGGGAGTCGCTACACCTTC